This T cell receptor (beta chain) was observed in a study of T cell repertoires in ileal Crohn's disease. In the study overall: Thiopurines (around ten) or anti-TNF agents (more than 17) were given postoperatively to about half. Study-level points and caveats: Compared with CD4 T cells, sorted CD8 cells carried more expanded clones.

The V gene lost 2 bases and the J gene lost 8 bases, with 5 bases spanning the gap. The CDR3 is 11 amino acids. CDR1 is MNHEY, CDR2 SVGAGI, per germline. Sequencing used immunoSEQ multiplex PCR; TCRdb keeps in-frame clones, though not all of them. The repertoire holds fewer than 10,000 clones, around 84% seen once, with roughly 12% in the top ten. As regards this clone: Its antigen is still unknown.

The sequence was obtained from an adult with Crohn's disease. Material for sequencing was ileal tissue. V usage is TRBV6-5 and J usage is TRBJ2-3; D possibly matches TRBD1 or TRBD2 (5 bases each). The CDR3 loop reads CASSYGGTQYF. Here the CDR3 DNA reads TGTGCCAGCAGTTACGGGGGTACGCAGTATTTT.